Detailed here is one TCR beta chain. The protocol was immunoSEQ multiplex PCR, while the TCRdb copy is restricted to in-frame clones and leaves out a portion. Among some 700,000 clones listed, about 90% were seen once. J lost 0 bases, V lost 6 bases, and 4 bases had no gene match. This CDR3 spans 15 amino acids. Germline loops: CDR1 SNHLY, CDR2 FYNNEI. The sample originates from a study of blood T cell repertoires in COVID-19. Study-level background: Sites in the United States, Italy and Spain provided acute and convalescent COVID-19 samples.

J is TRBJ1-5 and V is TRBV2; 8 bases fit TRBD1. The sample was peripheral blood. This sequence originates from a young woman with acute or convalescent COVID-19. This chain's CDR3 is CASRTGVDSNQPQHF. CDR3 DNA sequence: TGTGCCAGCAGGACAGGGGTAGATAGCAATCAGCCCCAGCATTTT.